This T cell receptor (beta chain) derives from a study of radiotherapy plus CTLA-4 blockade in lung cancer. The study, taken as a whole, reports: Clones of tumor-derived TCRs expanded in blood after radiotherapy plus ipilimumab.

Libraries were prepared by immunoSEQ multiplex PCR; TCRdb keeps only in-frame clonotypes and omits some of them. The data show about 98,000 clones, about 86% seen once. The CDR3 totals 16 residues. V lost 0 bases and J 2 bases, leaving 14 bases between the germline ends. CDR1 LNHNV and CDR2 YYDKDF come from the germline V gene (reference sequence). As concerns this clone: Its matching antigen is unknown.

The chain combines TRBV15 with TRBJ2-7; D gene unclear. The sequence came from a human donor with non-small cell lung cancer that progressed on radiotherapy plus ipilimumab. The sample was peripheral blood, taken from a patient treated with radiotherapy plus ipilimumab. CDR3 nucleotides: TGTGCCACCAGCAGAGATCTCACGAGCACGCCCTACGAGCAGTACTTC. Translation: CATSRDLTSTPYEQYF.